This record covers a single T cell receptor (beta chain). The clone's antigen remains unknown. The record has no base qualities; no much larger clone is one base away. In total, about 650 healthy bone marrow donors made up the cohort. At the time of sampling, all cohort members were nominally healthy, though unrecorded immune exposures were likely present. Of the 700 or so cohort members, more than 250 had a positive CMV serostatus and about 350 had a negative one, while no CMV serostatus was recorded for the donor. A peripheral blood sample was provided by each donor, and peripheral blood mononuclear cells were used for TCR beta sequencing. Genomic DNA extraction from the blood cell samples was performed with the Qiagen DNeasy Blood Extraction Kit. Trimming takes 7 bases off V and 2 bases off J; junction bases not matched to a gene: 8. The CDR3 covers 17 residues, taking in both the cysteine and the phenylalanine. CDR3 DNA is the only sequence kept; it has 51 bases, read in frame from the first base. The germline V gene encodes CDR1 SNHLY and CDR2 FYNNEI.

This entry is derived from a study of cytomegalovirus exposure and HLA in healthy donors (TCRdb year 2017). The study in broad terms: An earlier analysis of a few hundred of the donors reported about 300 Gb of sequence data and 90 million to 120 million unique TCR beta sequences obtained from 150 million to 200 million T cells. Roughly 300 gigabases of sequencing data and around 87 million unique TCR sequences were included in an early release covering roughly 700 HLA-typed donors. A later analysis re-examined previously published TCR beta repertoires from hundreds of donors and added high-resolution HLA genotyping to investigate patterns of TCR occurrence. Donor age, sex, ethnicity and CMV serostatus were compiled together with the repertoire data. An earlier analysis of some 600 of the donors applied high-throughput TCR beta sequencing to assess whether each TCR beta V gene segment acted as functional or pseudogenic. The number of typed donors differed by locus: about 620-640 for A, B, C, DRB1 and DQB1; 522 for DQA1; some 610 for DPA1; and some 430 for DPB1. Among about 370 genotyped donors of the cohort, an average of approximately 200,000 unique TCR beta nucleotide sequences was sequenced per donor, of which about 20% were non-productive. Both class I and class II loci were covered by HLA typing, at four-digit resolution. In a later genetic analysis, genome-wide SNP genotypes for about 65% of the 666 donors were used, and that subset was treated as a discovery cohort. In addition to the first cohort of approximately 670 subjects, a separate validation cohort of 120 different subjects was used. Every repertoire in the discovery cohort had been generated on one and the same sequencing platform. Rather than drawing on any new phenotypic data, the later analysis identified candidate immune exposures from TCR beta sequences and the way those sequences occurred across donors. The study profiled the T cell repertoires of about 640 subjects by immunosequencing and related them to cytomegalovirus serostatus. A handful of DR-DQ haplotypes were treated as single units for association and clustering because of strong linkage in the cohort. The genetic ancestry cluster associated with self-reported Caucasian donors included about 84% of the roughly 400 genotyped donors. The aim of the study was to test whether cataloging public T cell receptors could identify signatures of past pathogen exposure. To predict cytomegalovirus infection status, the study combined high-throughput TCR immunosequencing, statistical association of individual TCRs with disease status, and machine learning.

The research as a whole found: The presence/absence analyses assumed that sequencing depth was roughly uniform across donors, and that assumption may not be true. The cohort was sequenced for TCR beta chains only, and without alpha or paired-chain data the features that could be detected were limited. A cluster of highly shared sequence variants was judged likely to represent a technical artifact of the sequencing pipeline. In the study, 164 TCR beta chains were listed as associated with cytomegalovirus. The only immune exposure information available for the cohort was CMV serostatus. According to a later analysis, most CMV-associated TCR beta chains appeared to be HLA-restricted, and the HLA associations seemed to be driven largely by CMV exposure. V-gene and J-gene trimming of TCR beta chains was associated with a missense DCLRE1C variant in a later genetic analysis, and the association was replicated in an independent cohort. According to a later genetic analysis, donors in an Asian-associated ancestry cluster had fewer N-insertions in productive TCRs than the approximately 630-donor mean. Because counts were too low, about 15 rarely observed V segments, including chromosome 9 orphons, were left out of the earlier analysis of 587 of the donors. The authors suggested that the approach could potentially be generalized to other disease states and immunological phenotypes. When HLA alleles, especially DR and DQ, strongly co-occurred, TCR associations were difficult to assign to individual alleles. In vitro tests confirmed that a few of the cytomegalovirus-associated TCR beta chains recognize cytomegalovirus antigens. Because the 87-base-pair reads could not distinguish some IMGT-functional V segments, including TRBV6-2 and TRBV6-3, those segments were excluded. Several of the top co-occurrence clusters appeared to be linked to parvovirus B19, influenza, CMV and Epstein-Barr virus, according to a later analysis. In a later analysis, 16,951 TCR beta sequences were associated with specific HLA alleles at a false discovery rate of 0.05. A further reported finding was that TCR beta sequences accurately predicted the HLA-A and HLA-B alleles for most subjects in the first cohort. HLA typing was unavailable for some donors at each locus, so association tests used only the typed subset. Across donors, most TCR sequences were observed very rarely, whereas some public TCRs were present in many individuals. In an earlier analysis of 587 of the donors, most TCR beta V segments appeared in productive rearrangements about 87% or about 30% of the time, broadly matching IMGT annotations. In a later analysis, HLA-associated TCR beta chains showed more clonal expansion and lower generation probabilities than non-associated chains that were equally common. A later analysis found that TCR association rates varied across HLA loci, with DRB1 alleles showing the most associated TCRs and HLA-C alleles the fewest. In both the original and validation cohorts, the classifier was reported to diagnose cytomegalovirus status with high specificity and sensitivity. Linkage disequilibrium might explain the correlated functional status among segregating V segments, but an unknown experimental factor could not be ruled out.

The library was produced with the immunoSEQ multiplex PCR assay. A mixture of 60 forward primers for TCR Vbeta segments and 13 reverse primers for TCR Jbeta segments was used in the multiplex PCR. The CDR3 region of rearranged TCR beta genes was amplified from genomic DNA by a multiplex PCR assay. On the Illumina HiSeq System, the amplified TCR beta libraries were sequenced as 87-base-pair reads. For the original study's pipeline: In a later analysis, approximately 74 million unique TCR beta chains were counted across the 500 to 850 repertoires, and roughly 11 million of these chains were shared by at least two donors. A nearest-neighbor algorithm error-corrected the raw reads and collapsed the reads into unique sequences, merging closely related sequences to remove PCR and sequencing errors. CDR3 sequences were aligned to IMGT reference sequences to assign V, D and J gene segments. For a sequence to be retained, at least a six-nucleotide match to both a V gene segment and a J gene segment was required. A rearrangement counted as productive if the CDR3 had no stop codons and remained in frame with V and J, and every other rearrangement counted as non-productive. CDR3 was defined according to IMGT convention as the region running from the second conserved V-encoded cysteine to the conserved J-encoded phenylalanine. The earlier analysis of a few hundred of the donors excluded sequences that lacked an unambiguous match to a single V gene segment. In an earlier analysis of some 590 of the donors, a V segment was called functional when productive rearrangements were above 56.7%, and segregating when the standard deviation between donors exceeded 5%. A statistical classification framework was built to diagnose cytomegalovirus status from the catalog of TCR beta chain sequences. A later analysis assigned V and J genes by comparing TCR nucleotide sequences with IMGT/GENE-DB human TR gene sequences. A later analysis assigned CDR3 sequences and most-parsimonious VDJ recombination scenarios with the TCRdist pipeline. In a later analysis, each TCR beta chain was defined by its CDR3 amino acid sequence together with its V-gene family, and reads without a unique V-gene family were excluded. As a way to deal with suspected cross-contamination and a sequencing artifact, a later analysis dropped hundreds of nucleotide sequences that were highly shared and had low generation probability. In a later analysis, a clonal expansion index for each public chain was calculated from normalized within-repertoire ranks of inferred template counts. In a later analysis, generation probabilities were computed using a VDJ recombination model fitted to out-of-frame rearrangements, and the results were checked against IGoR. In a later analysis, TCR-TCR, TCR-HLA and TCR-CMV co-occurrence was scored with hypergeometric tests, and a repertoire-size bias correction was applied to TCR pairs. False discovery rates were estimated in a later analysis by permuting HLA or CMV assignments 20 times. In a later analysis, co-occurring TCRs were grouped with DBSCAN, and TCRdist sequence similarity was added when clustering was performed within HLA-allele-positive subsets. Repertoires with fewer than 30,000 or more than 120,000 public chains were left out of co-occurrence clustering, as were roughly five repertoires with anomalous nucleotide sharing. TCRdb obtained this table from immuneACCESS and retained in-frame rearrangements with V and J assigned. These tables miss some clones; where compared with another copy, unresolved V genes account for less than half of the shortfall, and the remainder is unexplained. V, J and clone size are taken as reported in that table, and D and trimming were inferred from the DNA itself. For this sample there are about 40,000 clones; around half appear just once. 9% to 13% of the sample rests with the top ten.

The sequence was obtained from a human donor in good health. The chain couples TRBV2 to TRBJ2-2; 12 junctional bases match TRBD1. Sequences were obtained from PBMCs. The encoded CDR3 is CASTLPGQGANTGELFF. The DNA sequence reads TGTGCCAGCACCCTCCCGGGACAGGGGGCAAACACCGGGGAGCTGTTTTTT.